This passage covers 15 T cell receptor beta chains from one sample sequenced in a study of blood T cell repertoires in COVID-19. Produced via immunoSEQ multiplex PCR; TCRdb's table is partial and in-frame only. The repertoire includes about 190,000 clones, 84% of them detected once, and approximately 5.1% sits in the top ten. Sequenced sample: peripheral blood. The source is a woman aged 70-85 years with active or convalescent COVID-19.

In DNA, the CDR3 is TGTGCCAGCAGCCCCGGACAGGGGAACTCACCCCTCCACTTT. The encoded protein is CASSPGQGNSPLHF. This chain links TRBV7-9 with TRBJ1-6; 9 bases line up with TRBD1. This CDR3 contains 14 residues. V was pared by 5 bases and J by 10 bases, with 6 bases of the junction left unmatched. Germline values: CDR1 SEHNR, CDR2 FQNEAQ (reference sequence).

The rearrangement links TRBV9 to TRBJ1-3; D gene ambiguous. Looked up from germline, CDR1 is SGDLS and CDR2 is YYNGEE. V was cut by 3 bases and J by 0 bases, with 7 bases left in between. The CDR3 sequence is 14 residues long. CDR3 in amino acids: CASSGASSGNTIYF. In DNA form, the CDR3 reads TGTGCCAGCAGCGGGGCCTCCTCTGGAAACACCATATATTTT.

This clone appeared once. The CDR3 region has the DNA TGCAGTGCTAGTGCCCTCTCCTCTACCACCCAAAACACAGATACGCAGTATTTT. It codes for CSASALSSTTQNTDTQYF. The chain has TRBV20-1 and TRBJ2-3; D is unresolved. Looked up from germline, CDR1 is DFQATT and CDR2 is SNEGSKA (reference sequence). This CDR3 region has 18 residues. V was trimmed by 3 bases and J by 2 bases, leaving 24 bases between them.

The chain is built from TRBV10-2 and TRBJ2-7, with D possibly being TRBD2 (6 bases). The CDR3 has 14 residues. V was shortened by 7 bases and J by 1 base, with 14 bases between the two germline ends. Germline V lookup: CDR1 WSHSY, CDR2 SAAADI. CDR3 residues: CASTGGDASYEQYF. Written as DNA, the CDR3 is TGCGCCAGCACGGGCGGGGACGCTTCCTACGAGCAGTACTTC.

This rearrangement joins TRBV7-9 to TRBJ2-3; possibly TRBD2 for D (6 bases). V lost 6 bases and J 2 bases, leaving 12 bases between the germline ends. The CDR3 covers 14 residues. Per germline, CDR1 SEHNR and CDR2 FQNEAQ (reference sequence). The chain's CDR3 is CASRHGGVTDTQYF. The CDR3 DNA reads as TGTGCCAGCAGACACGGAGGGGTCACAGATACGCAGTATTTT.

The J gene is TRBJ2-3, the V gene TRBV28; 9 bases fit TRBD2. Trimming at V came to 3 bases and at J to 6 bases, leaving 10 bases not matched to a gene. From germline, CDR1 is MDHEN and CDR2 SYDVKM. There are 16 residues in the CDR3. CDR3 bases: TGTGCCAGCAGTTTGCCGGGGAGACTAGCGGCGGATACGCAGTATTTT. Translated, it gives CASSLPGRLAADTQYF.

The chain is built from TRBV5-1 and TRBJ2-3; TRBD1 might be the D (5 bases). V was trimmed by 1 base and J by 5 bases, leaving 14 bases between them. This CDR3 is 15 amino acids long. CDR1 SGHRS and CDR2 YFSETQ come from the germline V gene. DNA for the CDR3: TGCGCCAGCAGCTTGTCTTCAGGGCGTGTAGATACGCAGTATTTT. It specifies CASSLSSGRVDTQYF.

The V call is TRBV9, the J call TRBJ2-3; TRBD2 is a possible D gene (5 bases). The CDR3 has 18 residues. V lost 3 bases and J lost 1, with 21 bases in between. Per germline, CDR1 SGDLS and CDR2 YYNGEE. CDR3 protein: CASSEISRENGGTDTQYF. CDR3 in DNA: TGTGCCAGCAGCGAGATATCACGGGAAAACGGGGGCACAGATACGCAGTATTTT.

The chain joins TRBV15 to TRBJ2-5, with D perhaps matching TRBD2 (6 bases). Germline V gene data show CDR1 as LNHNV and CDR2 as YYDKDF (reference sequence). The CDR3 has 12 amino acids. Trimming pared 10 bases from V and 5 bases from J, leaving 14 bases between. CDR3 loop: CAIRRETETQYF. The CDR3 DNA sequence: TGTGCCATCAGGAGGGAAACGGAGACCCAGTACTTC. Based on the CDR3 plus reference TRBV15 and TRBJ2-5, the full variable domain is DAMVIQNPRYQVTQFGKPVTLSCSQTLNHNVMYWYQQKSSQAPKLLFHYYDKDFNNEADTPDNFQSRRPNTSFCFLDIRSPGLGDTAMYLCAIRRETETQYFGPGTRLLVL.

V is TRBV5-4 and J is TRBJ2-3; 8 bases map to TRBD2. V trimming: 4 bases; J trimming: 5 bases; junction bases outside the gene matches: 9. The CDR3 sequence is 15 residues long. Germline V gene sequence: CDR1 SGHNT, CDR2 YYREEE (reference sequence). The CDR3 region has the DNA TGTGCCAGCAGCCTACCGGGACTAGTGAAAGATACGCAGTATTTT. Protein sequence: CASSLPGLVKDTQYF.

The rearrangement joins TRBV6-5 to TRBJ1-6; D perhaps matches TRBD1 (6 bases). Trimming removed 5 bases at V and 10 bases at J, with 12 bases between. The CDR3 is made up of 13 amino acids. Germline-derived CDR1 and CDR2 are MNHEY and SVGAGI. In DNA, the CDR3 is TGTGCCAGCAGTCGAGGACAGAGGTCACCCCTCCACTTT. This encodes CASSRGQRSPLHF.

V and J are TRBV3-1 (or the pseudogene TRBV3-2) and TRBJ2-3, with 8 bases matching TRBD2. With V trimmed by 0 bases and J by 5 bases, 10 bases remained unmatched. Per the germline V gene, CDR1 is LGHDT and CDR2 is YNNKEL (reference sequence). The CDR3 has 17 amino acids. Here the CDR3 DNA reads TGTGCCAGCAGCCAAGATCTACCCGGGAGGGCCAGAGATACGCAGTATTTT. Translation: CASSQDLPGRARDTQYF.

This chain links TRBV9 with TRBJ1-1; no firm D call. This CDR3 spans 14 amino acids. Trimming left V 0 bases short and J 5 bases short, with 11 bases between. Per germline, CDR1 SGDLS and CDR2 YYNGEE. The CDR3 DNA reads TGTGCCAGCAGCGTAGGGTCGGGTTATACTGAAGCTTTCTTT. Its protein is CASSVGSGYTEAFF.

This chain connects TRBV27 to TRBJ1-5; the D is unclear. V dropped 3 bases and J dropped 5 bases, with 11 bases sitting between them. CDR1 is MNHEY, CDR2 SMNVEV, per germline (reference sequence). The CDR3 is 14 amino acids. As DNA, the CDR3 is TGTGCCAGCAGTTTCCGGTCGGCGGATCAGCCCCAGCATTTT. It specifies CASSFRSADQPQHF.

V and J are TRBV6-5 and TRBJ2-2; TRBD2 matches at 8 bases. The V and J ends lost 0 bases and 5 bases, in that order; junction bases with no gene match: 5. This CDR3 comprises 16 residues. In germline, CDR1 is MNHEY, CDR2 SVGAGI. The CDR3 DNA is TGTGCCAGCAGTTACTCCCGCGGGGGGCGGACCGGGGAGCTGTTTTTT. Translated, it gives CASSYSRGGRTGELFF.